The entry below gives a single T cell receptor beta chain sequence along with its context. The sample is drawn from a study of neoadjuvant nivolumab and ipilimumab in lung cancer. Sequencing was performed with immunoSEQ multiplex PCR; in TCRdb, only in-frame clones are kept and a portion is missing. The sample has tens of thousands of clones; around 89% are singletons. The receptor comes from an adult with non-small cell lung cancer. Some clones in this sample may be carry-over from other donors' samples. The source material was blood, sampled before neoadjuvant nivolumab, alone or with ipilimumab.

DNA for the CDR3: TGTGCCAGCAGTACCTGGGGCCCCTACGAGCAGTACTTC. This gives the protein CASSTWGPYEQYF. The rearrangement joins TRBV25-1 to TRBJ2-7, with D perhaps matching TRBD1 (5 bases). Germline CDR1 and CDR2: MGHDK and SYGVNS. CDR3 length: 13 residues. The V end lost 5 bases, the J end lost 2 bases, and 10 bases lay between the germline ends.